This passage covers 7 T cell receptor beta chains from one sample sequenced in a study of blood T cell repertoires in COVID-19. Assay: immunoSEQ multiplex PCR; the TCRdb copy retains only in-frame clones and omits some. The sample yields nearly 250,000 clones, approximately 86% seen once. The specimen sequenced was peripheral blood. The receptor set was obtained from a woman aged 60-75 years who had recovered from COVID-19.

This chain joins TRBV19 and TRBJ1-5; no clear D. V was clipped by 5 bases and J by 2 bases, with 19 bases between them. Germline CDR1 reads LNHDA; CDR2 reads SQIVND (reference sequence). This CDR3 region has 17 residues. As DNA, the CDR3 is TGTGCCAGTAGTCGAACCGCTCAGGATATGGGCAATCAGCCCCAGCATTTT. Its protein is CASSRTAQDMGNQPQHF. The variable domain in full, with the rest retrieved from reference TRBV19 and TRBJ1-5, is DGGITQSPKYLFRKEGQNVTLSCEQNLNHDAMYWYRQDPGQGLRLIYYSQIVNDFQKGDIAEGYSVSREKKESFPLTVTSAQKNPTAFYLCASSRTAQDMGNQPQHFGDGTRLSIL.

This chain uses TRBV9 with TRBJ2-3; 8 bases align to TRBD2. The J segment lost 2 bases and the V segment lost 5 bases, leaving 7 bases of the junction unmatched. CDR1 SGDLS and CDR2 YYNGEE come from the germline V gene. The CDR3 has 15 residues. CDR3: CASSVRGALTDTQYF. The CDR3 coding sequence is TGTGCCAGCAGTGTGCGGGGGGCCCTCACAGATACGCAGTATTTT.

The chain employs TRBV19 and TRBJ1-2; D is uncertain. V lost 9 bases, J lost 1 base, and 15 bases lay in between. Germline V gene sequence: CDR1 LNHDA, CDR2 SQIVND (reference sequence). CDR3 length: 14 amino acids. This chain's CDR3 is CASTTRNYNYGYTF. CDR3 nucleotide sequence: TGTGCCAGCACAACACGGAACTATAACTATGGCTACACCTTC.

On this clone: One junction end does not reproduce the germline sequence, and a read error may be involved. V gene TRBV7-8 combines with J gene TRBJ1-4, with TRBD1 matching over 10 bases. The CDR3 loop spans 14 amino acids. CDR1 SGHVS and CDR2 FQNEAQ come from the germline V gene. The CDR3 is CASRLGQGDKKLFF. In nucleotides, the CDR3 is TGTGCCAGCAGATTAGGACAGGGGGATAAAAAACTGTTTTTT.

The V and J genes are TRBV7-9 and TRBJ2-5, with 9 bases matching TRBD1. After removal of 4 bases from V and 5 bases from J, the junction contained 8 bases not matched to a gene. The CDR3 covers 15 residues. From germline, CDR1 is SEHNR and CDR2 FQNEAQ (reference sequence). In DNA, the CDR3 is TGTGCCAGCAGCTCCGGGACAGGGTGGGGGGAGACCCAGTACTTC. Its translation is CASSSGTGWGETQYF.

The J gene is TRBJ1-1, the V gene TRBV6-6; perhaps TRBD1 as D (6 bases). The length of the CDR3 is 14 residues. CDR1 and CDR2 (germline): MNHNY, SVGAGI (reference sequence). V lost 4 bases and J 5 bases, leaving 14 bases between the germline ends. CDR3: CASSSQGIGTEAFF. DNA of the CDR3: TGTGCCAGCAGTTCGCAGGGGATCGGTACTGAAGCTTTCTTT.

The genes are TRBV2 and TRBJ2-5, with TRBD2 matching over 10 bases. Germline CDR1 is SNHLY and CDR2 is FYNNEI. CDR3 length: 14 amino acids. Unmatched junction bases numbered 7, after V lost 7 bases and J lost 5 bases. Written as DNA, the CDR3 is TGTGCCAGCAAAGGTGAACTAGCGGGGGAGACCCAGTACTTC. Translation: CASKGELAGETQYF.